This TCR beta chain was sequenced for a study of regulatory T cells in long-lasting Graves disease. Study-wide points: Persistent cases favored TRBV28, TRBJ1-2 and TRBJ2-5.

Germline CDR1 reads LNHDA; CDR2 reads SQIVND (reference sequence). The CDR3 covers 11 residues. V was shortened by 9 bases and J by 8 bases, with 13 bases between the two germline ends. As for time point: newly diagnosed GD, antithyroid drugs for less than 3 months. Following extraction of RNA from PBMCs, that RNA was used to make the TCR library. To make TCR beta libraries, researchers used iRepertoire HTBI primers and Arm-PCR of CDR3 regions. TCRdb reanalysed the multiplex PCR reads using MiXCR and keeps one entry per CDR3 protein. The sample has 450,000 to 650,000 distinct CDR3 sequences; roughly 16% are singletons. To note about this clonotype: Its matching antigen is unknown.

The sample was also reused in another study, on T cells in Graves' hyperthyroidism and ophthalmopathy. That work adds: The blood repertoire included most of the expanded thyroid clonotypes above 0.001.

This clonotype was sampled from a woman aged 40 to 65 with Graves disease. The J gene is TRBJ1-2, the V gene TRBV19; D possibly corresponds to TRBD1 (5 bases). The sample was peripheral blood mononuclear cells (PBMCs), taken at new diagnosis, from a patient treated with antithyroid drugs. The CDR3 nucleotides read TGTGCCAGAAGAGGGGCCCCCGGCTACACCTTC. This sequence encodes CARRGAPGYTF.